This T cell receptor (beta chain) was sequenced in a study of blood T cell repertoires in COVID-19 (dated by TCRdb to about 2020). As for the study more broadly: Samples covering the acute and convalescent phases of COVID-19 were provided by collaborators in the United States, Italy and Spain. The prospective study material was composed of cDNA or gDNA derived from T cells, B-cell-depleted T cells, or PBMCs. The samples were drawn from the first 160 participants of the ongoing ImmuneRACE study and from about 1,200 subjects provided by 6 global collaborators. The repertoires were released in a freely available public database intended as a resource for research on the immune response to SARS-CoV-2. Where available, HLA class I and class II types were obtained from metadata supplied by the sample provider rather than from assay-based typing. The dataset comprised deeply sampled blood TCRbeta repertoires from subjects exposed to, actively infected with, or recovered from COVID-19. The sample metadata nearly always contained a de-identified subject ID, COVID-19 status, age in years and sex. Study-level results and caveats: The quantity of clinical and demographic metadata differed by source and by participant and was supplied without curation.

The immunoSEQ Assay, a bias-controlled multiplex PCR, was used to amplify TCRbeta CDR3 regions from genomic DNA. The published analysis was carried out like this. Nucleated cell counts per sample were estimated from amplification of reference gene primers within the assay. Sequence reads were collapsed and filtered to measure the absolute abundance of every unique TCRbeta CDR3 rearrangement. For each sample, productive Simpson clonality was calculated as the square root of Simpson's diversity index over productive rearrangements. The immuneACCESS repertoire file appears here via TCRdb, limited to in-frame rearrangements. These files lack a portion of the clones; in checked studies, under half of the deficit traces to unresolved V genes, and the cause of the others is not known. That table supplies the V and J calls and clone size; D and trimming were determined from the DNA. Across this sample there are approximately 200,000 clones, with about 88% seen only once. The ten most abundant clones make up roughly 2.9% of the sample.

With regard to this clone: The antigen it binds to is not known. Qualities for individual bases were not recorded, and no much larger clone is one base off.

V lost 1 base and J lost 0 bases; the stretch between them is 7 bases long. The CDR3 runs 15 residues from the cysteine to the phenylalanine. The entry retains the CDR3 DNA only, 45 bases that are in frame from base 1. Looking up the germline V gene (reference sequence) yields CDR1 LGHDT and CDR2 YNNKEL. Each collaborating institution followed its own protocols to collect whole blood in K2EDTA tubes. For TCRbeta analysis, collaborators shipped samples as frozen whole blood, isolated PBMCs, or DNA extracted from either of those sample types. This receptor was obtained from a woman aged 25-40 years with active or convalescent COVID-19. Sequenced: peripheral blood. Recombination joined TRBV3-1 (or the pseudogene TRBV3-2) with TRBJ1-3, with no D gene named confidently. Read as DNA, the sequence is TGTGCCAGCAGCCAAGCAGGTTTCTCTGGAAACACCATATATTTT. Translated, it reads CASSQAGFSGNTIYF.